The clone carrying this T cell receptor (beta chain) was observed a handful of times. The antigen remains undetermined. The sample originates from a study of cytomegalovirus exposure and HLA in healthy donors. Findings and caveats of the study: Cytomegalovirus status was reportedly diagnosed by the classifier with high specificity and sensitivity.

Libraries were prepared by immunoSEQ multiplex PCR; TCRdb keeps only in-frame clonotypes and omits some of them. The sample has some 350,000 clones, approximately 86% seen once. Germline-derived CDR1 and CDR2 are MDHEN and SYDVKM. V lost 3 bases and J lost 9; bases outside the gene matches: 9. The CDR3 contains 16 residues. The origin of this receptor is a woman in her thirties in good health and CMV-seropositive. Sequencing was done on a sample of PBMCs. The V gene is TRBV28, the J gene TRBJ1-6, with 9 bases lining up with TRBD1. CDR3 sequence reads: CASSFPPTGGFSPLHF. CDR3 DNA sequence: TGTGCCAGCAGTTTCCCTCCGACAGGGGGTTTTTCACCCCTCCACTTT.